This is a list of T cell receptor beta chains from one sample in a study of T-cell memory formation after mild COVID-19. Each CDR3 protein gets one entry after TCRdb re-called the 5' RACE reads with MiXCR. The table has some 100,000 distinct CDR3 sequences, 11% seen once. Sequencing was done on a sample of PBMCs or a T cell subset sorted from them (not recorded which). All receptors come from a man aged 18 to 30 who had mild COVID-19 (a few samples of this study predate the infection). Cell type and time point are not known. Both conserved end residues are part of each CDR3. The D gene is left open where the match is weak. Clone size is given for some rows only: seen once, a few or many times, or a class if the clone is expanded.

J | size | V | D | length | CDR3 | DNA
TRBJ1-2 | many | TRBV7-9 | - | 14 | CASSFGGGPYGYTF | TGTGCCAGCAGCTTCGGTGGGGGACCCTATGGCTACACCTTC
TRBJ2-3 | - | TRBV5-1 | - | 15 | CASSLAVPNTDTQYF | TGCGCCAGCAGCTTGGCGGTTCCTAACACAGATACGCAGTATTTT
TRBJ2-5 | once | TRBV12-3/TRBV12-4 | TRBD2 | 16 | CASRSGTSGQQETQYF | TGTGCCAGCAGATCAGGGACTAGCGGACAACAAGAGACCCAGTACTTC
TRBJ2-1 | - | TRBV4-1 | TRBD2 | 18 | CASSQTALTSGEANEQFF | TGCGCCAGCAGCCAAACTGCTTTGACTAGCGGAGAAGCTAATGAGCAGTTCTTC
TRBJ2-5 | - | TRBV7-2 | - | 14 | CASSLRPSRETQYF | TGTGCCAGCAGCTTGAGGCCTAGCCGGGAGACCCAGTACTTC
TRBJ2-5 | few | TRBV12-3/TRBV12-4 | TRBD1 | 13 | CASRSGQDQTQYF | TGTGCCAGCAGGTCGGGACAGGACCAGACCCAGTACTTC
TRBJ2-1 | medium-sized | TRBV11-2 | - | 16 | CASSLLSPEYYNEQFF | TGTGCCAGCAGCTTATTGTCCCCGGAGTACTACAATGAGCAGTTCTTC
TRBJ2-1 | few | TRBV27 | - | 11 | CASSLYDEQFF | TGTGCCAGCAGTTTATACGATGAGCAGTTCTTC
TRBJ2-3 | once | TRBV20-1 | TRBD2 | 17 | CSAKGLAGLGSTDTQYF | TGCAGTGCTAAGGGACTAGCGGGCCTCGGTAGCACAGATACGCAGTATTTT
TRBJ2-1 | few | TRBV7-9 | - | 14 | CASSPSTLRNEQFF | TGTGCCAGCAGCCCATCTACTTTGAGGAATGAGCAGTTCTTC
TRBJ1-5 | many | TRBV7-2 | - | 12 | CASSQGNQPQHF | TGTGCCAGCAGCCAGGGCAATCAGCCCCAGCATTTT
TRBJ2-2 | few | TRBV6-5 | TRBD2 | 20 | CASSREGTSSLPGDTGELFF | TGTGCCAGCAGTCGGGAGGGGACTAGCTCTCTGCCTGGGGACACCGGGGAGCTGTTTTTT
TRBJ2-6 | few | TRBV2 | - | 15 | CASSARGSGANVLTF | TGTGCCAGCAGTGCAAGGGGCAGTGGGGCCAACGTCCTGACTTTC
TRBJ2-3 | - | TRBV18 | - | 13 | CASSPTWPDTQYF | TGTGCCAGCTCACCGACTTGGCCAGATACGCAGTATTTT
TRBJ1-5 | few | TRBV20-1 | - | 13 | CSAGIGRDQPQHF | TGCAGTGCTGGGATCGGCAGAGATCAGCCCCAGCATTTT
TRBJ2-1 | many | TRBV2 | - | 12 | CASGGIGNEQFF | TGTGCCAGCGGGGGTATTGGGAATGAGCAGTTCTTC
TRBJ2-3 | few | TRBV4-3 | TRBD2 | 14 | CASKTSGGADTQYF | TGCGCCAGCAAGACTAGCGGGGGGGCAGATACGCAGTATTTT
TRBJ1-6 | - | TRBV25-1 | - | 15 | CASSAGSFGNSPLHF | TGTGCCAGCTCCGCCGGATCCTTTGGTAATTCACCCCTCCACTTT
TRBJ2-1 | - | TRBV6-1 | TRBD2 | 16 | CASGGVFESSYNEQFF | TGTGCCTCCGGGGGGGTGTTCGAGAGCTCCTACAATGAGCAGTTCTTC
TRBJ2-5 | - | TRBV5-4 | - | 14 | CASSFGGNQETQYF | TGTGCCAGCAGCTTCGGAGGGAACCAAGAGACCCAGTACTTC
TRBJ2-2 | - | TRBV20-1 | - | 16 | CSARPSGEKYTGELFF | TGCAGTGCTAGACCCTCGGGGGAAAAGTACACCGGGGAGCTGTTTTTT
TRBJ2-7 | few | TRBV19 | - | 14 | CASSMALTFYEQYF | TGTGCCAGTAGTATGGCCCTGACATTTTACGAGCAGTACTTC
TRBJ1-1 | few | TRBV7-9 | - | 14 | CASSKGGLNTEAFF | TGTGCCAGCAGCAAAGGGGGACTGAACACTGAAGCTTTCTTT
TRBJ2-2 | - | TRBV9 | - | 14 | CASSPPVGSGELFF | TGTGCCAGCAGCCCACCGGTAGGGAGCGGGGAGCTGTTTTTT
TRBJ2-2 | few | TRBV7-6 | - | 13 | CASSPWVAGELFF | TGTGCCAGCAGCCCTTGGGTAGCCGGGGAGCTGTTTTTT